A selection of T cell receptor beta chains follows, all from one sample in a study of blood T cells in healthy people across ages. TCRdb re-analysed the 5' RACE reads in MiXCR, keeping a single row per CDR3 protein. The sample records hundreds of thousands of distinct CDR3 sequences, approximately 30% being singletons. Sequenced sample: blood. These TCRs come from an elderly woman in good health. CDR3s include the opening cysteine and the closing phenylalanine or tryptophan. D genes are given only for firm matches. Not every row has a clone size; where given, it reads once, few, many or a size class.

D: TRBD2; V: TRBV6-2/TRBV6-3; J: TRBJ2-3; size: few; CDR3: CASSPGLAGGKANTDTQYF; DNA: TGTGCCAGCAGTCCCGGACTAGCGGGGGGCAAGGCCAACACAGATACGCAGTATTTT
D: .; V: TRBV5-6; J: TRBJ1-5; size: .; CDR3: CASSFGGAGQPQHF; DNA: TGTGCCAGCAGCTTCGGGGGGGCTGGTCAGCCCCAGCATTTT
D: TRBD1; V: TRBV28; J: TRBJ1-4; size: .; CDR3: CASSLDPGQGRLGEKLFF; DNA: TGTGCCAGCAGTCTAGATCCGGGACAGGGTCGGTTAGGAGAAAAACTGTTTTTT
D: .; V: TRBV7-9; J: TRBJ2-5; size: .; CDR3: CASNLGFRDQETQYF; DNA: TGTGCCAGCAACTTAGGTTTTAGGGACCAAGAGACCCAGTACTTC
D: .; V: TRBV5-5; J: TRBJ2-1; size: many; CDR3: CASSLGGRQFF; DNA: TGTGCCAGCAGCTTGGGGGGGAGGCAGTTCTTC
D: TRBD1; V: TRBV5-1; J: TRBJ1-2; size: many; CDR3: CASSRDRLYGYTF; DNA: TGTGCCAGCAGCCGGGACAGGCTATATGGCTACACCTTC
D: .; V: TRBV4-3; J: TRBJ2-4; size: many; CDR3: CASSQRLGDIQYF; DNA: TGCGCCAGCAGCCAACGTCTAGGGGACATTCAGTACTTC
D: TRBD2; V: TRBV20-1; J: TRBJ2-3; size: many; CDR3: CSARDPSGSADTQYF; DNA: TGCAGTGCTAGAGATCCTAGCGGGAGTGCAGATACGCAGTATTTT
D: TRBD1; V: TRBV7-2; J: TRBJ2-7; size: many; CDR3: CASSPGQVSSYEQYF; DNA: TGTGCCAGCAGCCCCGGACAGGTTAGCTCCTACGAGCAGTACTTC
D: TRBD1; V: TRBV28; J: TRBJ2-1; size: .; CDR3: CASSSKGALYSYSEQFF; DNA: TGTGCCAGCAGTTCGAAGGGGGCCCTCTACTCCTACAGTGAGCAGTTCTTC
D: .; V: TRBV14; J: TRBJ2-7; size: many; CDR3: CASSRDLPYEQYF; DNA: TGTGCCAGCAGCCGGGACCTACCCTACGAGCAGTACTTC
D: .; V: TRBV7-8; J: TRBJ2-5; size: .; CDR3: CASSPGVGGPQETQYF; DNA: TGTGCCAGCAGCCCCGGGGTGGGGGGGCCACAAGAGACCCAGTACTTC
D: .; V: TRBV29-1; J: TRBJ2-1; size: .; CDR3: CSVEEWNEQFF; DNA: TGCAGCGTTGAAGAGTGGAATGAGCAGTTCTTC
D: .; V: TRBV20-1; J: TRBJ2-6; size: .; CDR3: CSARDPFSGANVLTF; DNA: TGCAGTGCTAGAGACCCGTTCTCTGGGGCCAACGTCCTGACTTTC
D: TRBD1; V: TRBV10-3; J: TRBJ2-7; size: .; CDR3: CAISARQGDEQYF; DNA: TGTGCCATCAGTGCCCGACAGGGAGACGAGCAGTACTTC
D: .; V: TRBV3-1; J: TRBJ2-6; size: .; CDR3: CASSQRGSLDFGNVLTF; DNA: TGTGCCAGCAGCCAAAGGGGGTCGCTTGATTTCGGCAACGTCCTGACTTTC
D: TRBD1; V: TRBV20-1; J: TRBJ1-6; size: few; CDR3: CSARPPKGQGASRNSPLHF; DNA: TGCAGTGCTAGACCCCCCAAGGGACAGGGGGCGTCGAGGAATTCACCCCTCCACTTT
D: .; V: TRBV7-6; J: TRBJ1-1; size: .; CDR3: CASLPLAGALNTEAFF; DNA: TGTGCCAGCCTCCCGCTCGCAGGGGCCTTGAACACTGAAGCTTTCTTT
D: TRBD1; V: TRBV30; J: TRBJ1-2; size: many; CDR3: CAFPTGNYGYTF; DNA: TGTGCCTTCCCGACAGGGAACTATGGCTACACCTTC
D: .; V: TRBV12-3/TRBV12-4; J: TRBJ1-1; size: many; CDR3: CASSSGSNTEAFF; DNA: TGTGCCAGCAGCTCAGGATCGAACACTGAAGCTTTCTTT
D: TRBD1; V: TRBV5-1; J: TRBJ1-1; size: few; CDR3: CASSLGTVMNTEAFF; DNA: TGCGCCAGCAGCCTGGGGACAGTAATGAACACTGAAGCTTTCTTT
D: .; V: TRBV13; J: TRBJ1-2; size: .; CDR3: CASSLGGTSNYGYTF; DNA: TGTGCCAGCAGCTTAGGCGGAACCTCTAACTATGGCTACACCTTC
D: TRBD2; V: TRBV2; J: TRBJ2-7; size: few; CDR3: CASSPPGTSVSYEQYF; DNA: TGTGCCAGCAGCCCCCCCGGGACTAGCGTCTCCTACGAGCAGTACTTC
D: TRBD2; V: TRBV4-1; J: TRBJ2-1; size: .; CDR3: CASSHASGSYNEQFF; DNA: TGCGCCAGCAGCCATGCTAGCGGCTCCTACAATGAGCAGTTCTTC
D: TRBD1; V: TRBV12-3/TRBV12-4; J: TRBJ1-3; size: once; CDR3: CASRATGAGNTIYF; DNA: TGTGCCAGCAGGGCGACAGGGGCTGGAAACACCATATATTTT
D: .; V: TRBV7-3; J: TRBJ2-7; size: many; CDR3: CASSLTGGEQYF; DNA: TGTGCCAGCAGCTTAACAGGGGGCGAGCAGTACTTC
D: .; V: TRBV20-1; J: TRBJ2-3; size: many; CDR3: CSARMGGDTQYF; DNA: TGCAGTGCTAGAATGGGGGGAGATACGCAGTATTTT
D: TRBD2; V: TRBV7-9; J: TRBJ2-1; size: .; CDR3: CASTLGLAGRPEYNEQFF; DNA: TGTGCCAGCACCCTAGGACTAGCGGGAAGACCGGAGTACAATGAGCAGTTCTTC
D: TRBD1; V: TRBV10-3; J: TRBJ1-1; size: .; CDR3: CAIRTGWGTEAFF; DNA: TGTGCCATCCGGACAGGGTGGGGGACTGAAGCTTTCTTT
D: .; V: TRBV18; J: TRBJ1-4; size: few; CDR3: CASSQLATNEKLFF; DNA: TGTGCCAGTTCTCAACTTGCAACTAATGAAAAACTGTTTTTT
D: .; V: TRBV9; J: TRBJ1-5; size: many; CDR3: CASSQAGEGQPQHF; DNA: TGTGCCAGCAGTCAGGCGGGGGAGGGTCAGCCCCAGCATTTT
D: .; V: TRBV7-6; J: TRBJ2-7; size: once; CDR3: CASSFSTGSSYEQYF; DNA: TGTGCCAGCAGCTTTAGCACAGGGAGCTCCTACGAGCAGTACTTC
D: TRBD2; V: TRBV11-2; J: TRBJ2-3; size: many; CDR3: CASSLSSGGWTDTQYF; DNA: TGTGCCAGCAGCTTATCTAGCGGGGGTTGGACAGATACGCAGTATTTT
D: TRBD1; V: TRBV9; J: TRBJ2-5; size: many; CDR3: CASSPTGFGETQYF; DNA: TGTGCCAGCAGCCCGACAGGGTTTGGGGAGACCCAGTACTTC
D: .; V: TRBV29-1; J: TRBJ1-2; size: many; CDR3: CSVADTAYGYTF; DNA: TGCAGCGTTGCTGATACGGCCTATGGCTACACCTTC
D: .; V: TRBV15; J: TRBJ1-1; size: many; CDR3: CATSGLRVTEAFF; DNA: TGTGCCACCAGCGGCCTCAGGGTAACTGAAGCTTTCTTT
D: TRBD1; V: TRBV27; J: TRBJ2-2; size: .; CDR3: CASRWGRGPTGELFF; DNA: TGTGCCAGCAGATGGGGCAGGGGGCCTACCGGGGAGCTGTTTTTT
D: TRBD2; V: TRBV20-1; J: TRBJ2-5; size: few; CDR3: CSASGLAGGLEQYF; DNA: TGCAGTGCTAGCGGGCTAGCGGGGGGACTTGAGCAGTACTTC
D: .; V: TRBV24-1; J: TRBJ2-3; size: many; CDR3: CATSDFNGEDTQYF; DNA: TGTGCCACCAGTGATTTCAATGGGGAGGATACGCAGTATTTT
D: .; V: TRBV4-1; J: TRBJ2-7; size: many; CDR3: CASSPQASYEQYF; DNA: TGCGCCAGCAGCCCGCAGGCCTCCTACGAGCAGTACTTC
D: TRBD2; V: TRBV20-1; J: TRBJ2-3; size: many; CDR3: CSAAPGLAGGLPTDTQYF; DNA: TGCAGTGCCGCTCCGGGACTAGCGGGGGGCCTTCCCACAGATACGCAGTATTTT
D: .; V: TRBV14; J: TRBJ2-2; size: .; CDR3: CASSQGPQGRENTGELFF; DNA: TGTGCCAGCAGCCAAGGCCCCCAAGGCAGAGAGAACACCGGGGAGCTGTTTTTT
D: TRBD2; V: TRBV9; J: TRBJ2-1; size: many; CDR3: CASSPYQRGNNEQFF; DNA: TGTGCCAGCAGCCCCTACCAGCGGGGAAACAATGAGCAGTTCTTC
D: TRBD1; V: TRBV28; J: TRBJ1-5; size: few; CDR3: CASSIYRGLSNQPQHF; DNA: TGTGCCAGCAGTATCTACAGGGGGCTTAGCAATCAGCCCCAGCATTTT
D: TRBD1; V: TRBV6-5; J: TRBJ1-2; size: many; CDR3: CASTRDRDYGYTF; DNA: TGTGCCAGCACTCGGGACAGGGACTATGGCTACACCTTC
D: TRBD1; V: TRBV5-1; J: TRBJ2-7; size: .; CDR3: CTSSLVRTGNHEQYF; DNA: TGCACCAGCAGCTTGGTGAGGACAGGAAACCACGAGCAGTACTTC
D: .; V: TRBV19; J: TRBJ1-2; size: few; CDR3: CASLPRGTYYGYTF; DNA: TGTGCCAGTCTCCCACGGGGGACGTACTATGGCTACACCTTC
D: TRBD1; V: TRBV5-1; J: TRBJ2-7; size: .; CDR3: CASSREGQDYNEQYF; DNA: TGCGCCAGCAGCCGCGAGGGACAGGACTACAATGAGCAGTACTTC
D: .; V: TRBV5-5; J: TRBJ1-5; size: .; CDR3: CASSWGRRDNQPQHF; DNA: TGTGCCAGCAGCTGGGGCAGGAGGGACAATCAGCCCCAGCATTTT
D: .; V: TRBV7-9; J: TRBJ1-5; size: few; CDR3: CASSPGGGGTGNQPQHF; DNA: TGTGCCAGCAGCCCGGGCGGGGGGGGCACGGGCAATCAGCCCCAGCATTTT
D: .; V: TRBV7-2; J: TRBJ2-2; size: .; CDR3: CASNLASGGTGELFF; DNA: TGTGCCAGCAACTTAGCATCAGGGGGGACCGGGGAGCTGTTTTTT